Below are 25 T cell receptor beta chains sequenced from a single sample in a study of CD8+ T cells in alopecia areata. The authors extracted RNA and reverse transcribed it into cDNA as the sequencing template. Clones were read by immunoSEQ multiplex PCR, and TCRdb kept only the in-frame ones, dropping some. In the table there are 150,000 to 200,000 clones, 65% of which are singletons. The sample's treatment: oral pan-JAK inhibitor, 5-10 mg twice daily. The sample consisted of CD4+ T cells sorted from blood, taken at week 4, from a patient treated with tofacitinib. These receptors were taken from a human donor with alopecia areata.

The chain carries TRBV5-8 and TRBJ1-5; D is unresolved. This CDR3 has 13 residues. The V gene lost 4 bases and the J gene lost 0 bases, with 5 bases spanning the gap. In germline, CDR1 is SGHTS, CDR2 YDEGEE. The CDR3: CASSRNSNQPQHF. CDR3 sequence (DNA): TGTGCCAGCAGCCGGAATAGCAATCAGCCCCAGCATTTT.

This clone was found a few times. The rearrangement joins TRBV10-3 to TRBJ1-2; unclear D gene. Trimming cost V 2 bases and J 2 bases, with 3 bases left between them. Germline V gene sequence: CDR1 ENHRY, CDR2 SYGVKD. This CDR3 is built from 12 residues. The CDR3 DNA sequence: TGTGCCATCAGTGAGCAAAACTATGGCTACACCTTC. Translated, it gives CAISEQNYGYTF.

This clone was counted once. The chain recombines TRBV7-9 with TRBJ1-1, with a tentative D call TRBD1 (6 bases). Germline V gives CDR1 SEHNR, CDR2 FQNEAQ (reference sequence). This CDR3 spans 14 amino acids. Trimming removed 5 bases from V and 3 bases from J, with 13 bases in between. CDR3 amino acids: CASSPQGGDTEAFF. The DNA for the CDR3 is TGTGCCAGCAGCCCACAGGGAGGTGACACTGAAGCTTTCTTT.

There are a few counts of this clone. The genes are TRBV29-1 and TRBJ2-5; D not certain. The germline gives CDR1 SQVTM, CDR2 ANQGSEA. With 6 bases removed from V and 1 base from J, the gap between germline ends came to 9 bases. CDR3 length: 12 amino acids. CDR3: CSVATGQETQYF. The CDR3 nucleotides read TGCAGCGTAGCCACGGGCCAAGAGACCCAGTACTTC.

This chain uses TRBV25-1 with TRBJ1-4; unclear D gene. The CDR3 sequence is 14 residues long. Trimming took 3 bases from V and 7 from J, leaving 12 bases between them. CDR1 and CDR2 (germline): MGHDK, SYGVNS. CDR3 in amino acids: CASSERASGEKLFF. The CDR3 nucleotides read TGTGCCAGCAGTGAGCGGGCCTCGGGTGAAAAACTGTTTTTT.

The gene calls are TRBV18 and TRBJ2-5; perhaps TRBD1 as D (6 bases). The CDR3 is 14 amino acids. CDR1 is KGHSH, CDR2 LQKENI, per germline. The germline V and J ends were trimmed by 4 bases and 2 bases, with 11 bases remaining between them. The CDR3 sequence is CASSLSGQQETQYF. CDR3 sequence (DNA): TGTGCCAGCTCACTAAGCGGACAGCAAGAGACCCAGTACTTC.

The chain combines TRBV5-1 with TRBJ1-6; D possibly corresponds to TRBD1 (6 bases). CDR1 and CDR2 (germline): SGHRS, YFSETQ. The CDR3 totals 16 residues. Trimming stripped 6 bases from V and 8 bases from J, with 21 bases between. In DNA form, the CDR3 reads TGCGCCAGCATGTTTGCCCCCTCAGGGGTGGATTCACCCCTCCACTTT. Protein: CASMFAPSGVDSPLHF. The full variable domain, its missing parts supplied by reference TRBV5-1 and TRBJ1-6, is KAGVTQTPRYLIKTRGQQVTLSCSPISGHRSVSWYQQTPGQGLQFLFEYFSETQRNKGNFPGRFSGRQFSNSRSEMNVSTLELGDSALYLCASMFAPSGVDSPLHFGNGTRLTVT.

V and J are TRBV30 and TRBJ1-3; D remains unclear. CDR1 and CDR2 from the germline V gene are GTSNPN and SVGIG (reference sequence). The V end was cut by 0 bases, the J end by 4 bases, with 7 bases between. The CDR3 consists of 13 residues. CDR3 nucleotides: TGTGCCTGGAGTGTAACGGGGGGAAACACCATATATTTT. It yields the protein CAWSVTGGNTIYF.

This chain connects TRBV29-1 to TRBJ2-7; a possible D gene is TRBD2 (6 bases). V gave up 7 bases and J gave up 7 bases, with 14 bases separating them. The germline V gene encodes CDR1 SQVTM and CDR2 ANQGSEA. The CDR3 spans 11 residues. CDR3 nucleotide sequence: TGCAGCGCGCGACTAGGCGGGGAGCAGTACTTC. Amino acid sequence: CSARLGGEQYF.

This clone was counted a few times. The chain couples TRBV4-3 to TRBJ1-2, with 10 bases that match TRBD1. Trimming removed 0 bases from V and 5 bases from J; junction bases left unmatched: 3. The CDR3 has 15 amino acids. Germline-derived CDR1 and CDR2 are LGHNA and YSLEER. DNA for the CDR3: TGCGCCAGCAGCCAAGATTGGGGACAGGGGTATGGCTACACCTTC. It translates to CASSQDWGQGYGYTF.

V gene TRBV7-9 combines with J gene TRBJ1-1, with D unresolved. The ends were cut back, 10 bases at V and 2 bases at J, with 2 bases in the middle. Germline lookup yields CDR1 SEHNR and CDR2 FQNEAQ (reference sequence). This CDR3 is 9 amino acids long. Here the CDR3 DNA reads TGTGCCATCAACACTGAAGCTTTCTTT. It translates to CAINTEAFF.

Comments on this clone: Other DNA sequences of this sample code for an identical CDR3. The chain links TRBV29-1 to TRBJ2-5, with 8 bases aligning to TRBD1. Unmatched junction bases numbered 5, after V lost 6 bases and J lost 2 bases. The CDR3 is 13 residues long. CDR1 is SQVTM and CDR2 is ANQGSEA in the germline V gene. The CDR3 DNA follows: TGCAGCGTACTGGGACAGGCACAAGAGACCCAGTACTTC. This translates into CSVLGQAQETQYF.

The chain links TRBV25-1 to TRBJ2-7; TRBD2 is a possible D gene (6 bases). This CDR3 comprises 15 residues. V was cut by 3 bases and J by 6 bases, with 18 bases left in between. Germline-derived CDR1 and CDR2 are MGHDK and SYGVNS. DNA for the CDR3: TGTGCCAGCAGTGACTTCCGGGACCTCGGGGGCGAGCAGTACTTC. It specifies CASSDFRDLGGEQYF.

The rearrangement joins TRBV4-3 to TRBJ1-2, with TRBD1 as a possible D gene (5 bases). V lost 1 base and J lost 8, with 14 bases in between. Looked up from germline, CDR1 is LGHNA and CDR2 is YSLEER. The CDR3 length is 14 residues. CDR3 amino acids: CASSQAGRGRGYTF. In nucleotides, the CDR3 is TGCGCCAGCAGCCAAGCGGGGAGGGGAAGAGGCTACACCTTC.

This chain joins TRBV7-8 and TRBJ1-6; 9 bases match TRBD1. CDR1 and CDR2 (germline): SGHVS, FQNEAQ. Germline trimming cut 4 bases from V and 7 bases from J; bases unmatched to any gene: 8. The CDR3 has 16 amino acids. The CDR3: CASSSYHRGRNSPLHF. The CDR3 nucleotides read TGTGCCAGCAGCTCATACCACAGGGGGCGAAATTCACCCCTCCACTTT.

This chain joins TRBV27 and TRBJ2-7; D gene ambiguous. Germline CDR1 is MNHEY and CDR2 is SMNVEV (reference sequence). The CDR3 length is 11 residues. V was pared by 3 bases and J by 6 bases, with 6 bases between. Here the CDR3 reads CASSFRSEQYF. The CDR3 DNA reads as TGTGCCAGCAGTTTCAGGAGCGAGCAGTACTTC.

The chain carries TRBV5-1 and TRBJ2-1; maybe TRBD2 (6 bases). The ends were cut back, 2 bases at V and 13 bases at J, with 10 bases in the middle. Germline V gene lookup returns CDR1 SGHRS and CDR2 YFSETQ. This CDR3 region has 11 residues. The chain's CDR3 is CASSFSGHQFF. The CDR3 DNA reads TGCGCCAGCAGCTTTAGCGGTCACCAGTTCTTC.

About this clone: One end of the junction is discordant with germline, which a read error may explain. J is TRBJ2-3 and V is TRBV7-6; no firm D call. The germline CDR1 and CDR2 sequences are SGHVS and FNYEAQ. The CDR3 loop spans 13 amino acids. The CDR3 nucleotides are TGTGCTAGCAGCTTAGAGAGGTCAGATACGCAGTATTTT. Translated, it gives CASSLERSDTQYF.

V usage is TRBV30 and J usage is TRBJ1-6; 8 bases line up with TRBD1. The CDR3 totals 17 residues. CDR1 GTSNPN and CDR2 SVGIG come from the germline V gene (reference sequence). V lost 5 bases and J lost 0; bases outside the gene matches: 9. CDR3 DNA sequence: TGTGCCTGGGTCCCGAGACAGGGGTACTCCTATAATTCACCCCTCCACTTT. The encoded protein is CAWVPRQGYSYNSPLHF. The full variable domain, its missing parts supplied by reference TRBV30 and TRBJ1-6, is SQTIHQWPATLVQPVGSPLSLECTVEGTSNPNLYWYRQAAGRGLQLLFYSVGIGQISSEVPQNLSASRPQDRQFILSSKKLLLSDSGFYLCAWVPRQGYSYNSPLHFGNGTRLTVT.

This clone was seen only a few times. The chain couples TRBV18 to TRBJ2-7, with 10 bases lining up with TRBD1. Germline V gene sequence: CDR1 KGHSH, CDR2 LQKENI. The CDR3 runs 15 residues. The ends lost 6 bases at V and 4 bases at J; junction bases unmatched: 9. This chain's CDR3 is CASSPRDRGRYEQYF. The CDR3 region has the DNA TGTGCCAGCTCGCCCCGGGACAGGGGTAGGTACGAGCAGTACTTC.

The chain combines TRBV4-1 with TRBJ2-5; 7 nucleotides align to TRBD1. This CDR3 spans 15 amino acids. The junction had 6 bases not matched to a gene; V was cut back by 4 bases and J by 1 base. Germline V gene sequence: CDR1 MGHRA, CDR2 YSYEKL. The chain's CDR3 is CASSLIRDSQETQYF. The CDR3 bases are TGCGCCAGCAGCCTCATCCGGGACAGCCAAGAGACCCAGTACTTC.

This clone was seen just once. CDR3 in amino acids: CSALNTEAFF. CDR3 nucleotide sequence: TGCAGTGCTCTCAACACTGAAGCTTTCTTT. The chain couples TRBV20-1 to TRBJ1-1, with D unclear. The CDR3 is made up of 10 amino acids. V gave up 5 bases and J gave up 2 bases, with 3 bases separating them. Per the germline V gene, CDR1 is DFQATT and CDR2 is SNEGSKA (reference sequence).

The chain joins TRBV7-2 to TRBJ1-2; D remains ambiguous. CDR3 size: 13 residues. Between the trimmed V and J ends, which lost 2 bases and 4 bases, there was a span of 8 bases. Germline V gene lookup returns CDR1 SGHTA and CDR2 FQGNSA. The CDR3 loop is CASSLRASYGYTF. The CDR3 nucleotides are TGTGCCAGCAGCTTAAGGGCGAGCTATGGCTACACCTTC. The entire variable domain, with the rest obtained from reference TRBV7-2 and TRBJ1-2, is as follows: GAGVSQSPSNKVTEKGKDVELRCDPISGHTALYWYRQSLGQGLEFLIYFQGNSAPDKSGLPSDRFSAERTGGSVSTLTIQRTQQEDSAVYLCASSLRASYGYTFGSGTRLTVV.

The chain uses TRBV6-1 and TRBJ1-1; a weak D match, TRBD1 (6 bases). Trimming pared 10 bases from V and 1 base from J, leaving 19 bases between. This CDR3 is 15 amino acids long. Per the germline V gene, CDR1 is MNHNS and CDR2 is SASEGT. CDR3 sequence reads: CAIRAATGENTEAFF. The DNA of the CDR3 is TGTGCCATCAGAGCCGCGACAGGAGAGAACACTGAAGCTTTCTTT.

The V and J genes are TRBV18 and TRBJ1-1; perhaps TRBD1 as D (6 bases). CDR3 size: 14 residues. Trimming removed 3 bases at V and 3 bases at J, with 11 bases between. Germline CDR1 KGHSH, CDR2 LQKENI. This CDR3 reads CASSPSRQDTEAFF. The CDR3 bases are TGTGCCAGCTCACCCTCTCGACAGGACACTGAAGCTTTCTTT. Supplemented by reference TRBV18 and TRBJ1-1, the full variable domain reads NAGVMQNPRHLVRRRGQEARLRCSPMKGHSHVYWYRQLPEEGLKFMVYLQKENIIDESGMPKERFSAEFPKEGPSILRIQQVVRGDSAAYFCASSPSRQDTEAFFGQGTRLTVV.